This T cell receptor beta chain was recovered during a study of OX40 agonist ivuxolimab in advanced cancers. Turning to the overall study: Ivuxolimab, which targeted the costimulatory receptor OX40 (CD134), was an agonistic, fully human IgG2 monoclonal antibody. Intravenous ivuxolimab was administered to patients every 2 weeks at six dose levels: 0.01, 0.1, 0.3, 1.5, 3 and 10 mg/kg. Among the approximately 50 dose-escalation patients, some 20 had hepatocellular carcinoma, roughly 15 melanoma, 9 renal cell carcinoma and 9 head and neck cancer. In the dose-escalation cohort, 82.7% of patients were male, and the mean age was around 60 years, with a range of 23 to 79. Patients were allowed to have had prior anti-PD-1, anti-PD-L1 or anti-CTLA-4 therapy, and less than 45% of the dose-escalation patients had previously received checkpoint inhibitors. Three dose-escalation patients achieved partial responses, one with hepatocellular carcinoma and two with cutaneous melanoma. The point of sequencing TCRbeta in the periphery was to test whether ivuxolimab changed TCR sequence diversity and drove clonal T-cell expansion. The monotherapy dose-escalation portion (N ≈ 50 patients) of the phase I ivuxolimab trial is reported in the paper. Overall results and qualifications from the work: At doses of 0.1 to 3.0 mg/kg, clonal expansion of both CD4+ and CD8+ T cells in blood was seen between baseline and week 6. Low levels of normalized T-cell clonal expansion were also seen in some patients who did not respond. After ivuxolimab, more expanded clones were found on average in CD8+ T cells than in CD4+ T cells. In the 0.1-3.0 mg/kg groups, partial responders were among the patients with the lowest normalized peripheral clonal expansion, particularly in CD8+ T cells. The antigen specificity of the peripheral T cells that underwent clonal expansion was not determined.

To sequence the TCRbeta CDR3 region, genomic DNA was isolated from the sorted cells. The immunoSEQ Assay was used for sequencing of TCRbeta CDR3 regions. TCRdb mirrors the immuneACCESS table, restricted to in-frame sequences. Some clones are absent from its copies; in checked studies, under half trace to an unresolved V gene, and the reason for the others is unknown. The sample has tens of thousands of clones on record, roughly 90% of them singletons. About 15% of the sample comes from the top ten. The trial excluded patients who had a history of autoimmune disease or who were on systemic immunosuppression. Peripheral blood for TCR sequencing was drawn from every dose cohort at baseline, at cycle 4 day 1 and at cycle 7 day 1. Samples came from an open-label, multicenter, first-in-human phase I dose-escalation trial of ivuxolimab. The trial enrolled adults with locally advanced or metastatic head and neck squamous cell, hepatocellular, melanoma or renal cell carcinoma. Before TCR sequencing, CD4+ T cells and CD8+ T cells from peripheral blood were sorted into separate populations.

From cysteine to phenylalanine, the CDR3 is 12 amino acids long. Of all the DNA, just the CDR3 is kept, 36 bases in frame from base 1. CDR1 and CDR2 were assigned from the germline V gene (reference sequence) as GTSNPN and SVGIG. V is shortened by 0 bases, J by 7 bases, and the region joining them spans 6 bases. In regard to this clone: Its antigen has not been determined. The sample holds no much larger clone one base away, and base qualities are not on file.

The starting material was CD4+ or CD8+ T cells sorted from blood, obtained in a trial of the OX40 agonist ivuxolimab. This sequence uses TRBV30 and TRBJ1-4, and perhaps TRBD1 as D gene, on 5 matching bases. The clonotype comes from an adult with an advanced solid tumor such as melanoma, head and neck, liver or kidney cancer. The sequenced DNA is TGTGCCTGGAGTGTAAGGGGTGAAAAACTGTTTTTT. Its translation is CAWSVRGEKLFF.